Following are 2 T cell receptor beta chains from one sample sequenced in a study of identical twins. TCRdb re-called the 5' RACE reads with MiXCR, one entry per CDR3 protein. The top ten hold 2.1% of the sample, which has around 280,000 distinct CDR3 sequences, more than 6.5% seen once. In addition, the sample was reused for a study of yellow fever vaccine responses in identical twins.

Sequenced: memory (CD45RO+) T cells sorted from blood. The source is a woman aged 18-29 years in good health.

There are a few counts of this clonotype. The genes are TRBV7-8 and TRBJ1-1; possibly TRBD1 for D (6 bases). CDR3 length equals 17 residues. Per the germline V gene, CDR1 is SGHVS and CDR2 is FQNEAQ. The V gene lost 1 base and the J gene lost 0 bases, with 15 bases spanning the gap. The CDR3 loop reads CASSLEGHKRMNTEAFF. DNA of the CDR3: TGTGCCAGCAGCTTAGAGGGACATAAGAGAATGAACACTGAAGCTTTCTTT.

The V and J genes are TRBV3-1 and TRBJ2-5, with D possibly TRBD2 on 6 matching bases. This CDR3 contains 14 residues. Trimming cost V 5 bases and J 7 bases, with 17 bases left between them. CDR1 is LGHDT, CDR2 YNNKEL, per germline (reference sequence). The CDR3 nucleotides read TGTGCCAGCAGCGCAAATAGCGGCCAGGGGACCCAGTACTTC. Its translation is CASSANSGQGTQYF.